This entry lists 26 T cell receptor beta chains sequenced from one sample in a study of CD8+ T cells in alopecia areata. Lesional scalp punch biopsies and peripheral blood came from alopecia areata patients. The sequencing template was cDNA reverse transcribed from extracted RNA. Here immunoSEQ multiplex PCR was the method, and the copy in TCRdb shows in-frame clones only, minus some. The table lists over 9,000 clones, 67% of them singletons. The sequencing sample was made of skin. All receptors derive from a human donor with alopecia areata.

The chain uses TRBV28 and TRBJ2-7, with D possibly matching TRBD2 (6 bases). Germline V CDR1 and CDR2: MDHEN, SYDVKM. Between the trimmed V and J ends, which lost 7 bases and 2 bases, there was a span of 18 bases. CDR3 length: 15 residues. In DNA form, the CDR3 reads TGTGCCAGCAACTCTCCCGGGACTCAAACCTACGAGCAGTACTTC. Its translation is CASNSPGTQTYEQYF.

The chain carries TRBV30 and TRBJ2-1; D gene unclear. The CDR3 sequence is 13 residues long. Between the trimmed V and J ends, which lost 4 bases and 3 bases, there was a span of 10 bases. The germline V gene encodes CDR1 GTSNPN and CDR2 SVGIG (reference sequence). This CDR3 is CAWNGNLYNEQFF. DNA of the CDR3: TGTGCCTGGAATGGGAATCTCTACAATGAGCAGTTCTTC.

The V gene is TRBV21-1, the J gene TRBJ2-1; TRBD1, the table's D call, was not compared with the DNA. TRBV21-1 is a listed pseudogene. The CDR3 is 12 residues long. This chain's CDR3 is CASSKARQGRFF. The CDR3 region has the DNA TGTGCCAGCAGCAAAGCGCGGCAGGGGAGGTTCTTC.

The rearrangement links TRBV20-1 to TRBJ2-1; D call uncertain. The CDR3 covers 11 residues. V dropped 5 bases and J dropped 9 bases, with 11 bases sitting between them. Germline V gives CDR1 DFQATT, CDR2 SNEGSKA (reference sequence). CDR3 nucleotide sequence: TGCAGTGCTGGTCCTTCGGGTGAGCAGTTCTTC. Protein: CSAGPSGEQFF.

The chain employs TRBV11-1 and TRBJ2-1; D unresolved. V was cut by 0 bases and J by 5 bases, with 8 bases left in between. The CDR3 is 14 residues long. The germline CDR1 and CDR2 sequences are SGHAT and FQDESV (reference sequence). DNA for the CDR3: TGTGCCAGCAGCTTAGCAGGGAACCACAATGAGCAGTTCTTC. Encoded protein: CASSLAGNHNEQFF.

This clone was detected only a few times. The CDR3, as DNA: TGTGCCAGCAGCCCTTCGGCGTCAGTGGATACGCAGTATTTT. Translating gives CASSPSASVDTQYF. The V gene is TRBV7-6, the J gene TRBJ2-3, with D unresolved. This CDR3 contains 14 residues. V was cut by 5 bases and J by 6 bases, with 15 bases left in between. CDR1 and CDR2 (germline): SGHVS, FNYEAQ.

On this clone: An end of the junction differs from the germline gene, which may be a read error. The CDR3 nucleotides are TGTGCCAGCAGCGACGATTCCGTGGGACAGGGGCACTTC. It yields the protein CASSDDSVGQGHF. The rearrangement joins TRBV11-3 to TRBJ2-7; 10 nucleotides line up with TRBD1. This CDR3 spans 13 amino acids. Germline loops: CDR1 SGHNT, CDR2 YENEEA.

This clone was found a few times. The chain carries TRBV18 and TRBJ2-1; 8 nucleotides line up with TRBD2. V was clipped by 3 bases and J by 8 bases; unmatched bases: 15. Germline V gives CDR1 KGHSH, CDR2 LQKENI. The CDR3 runs to 17 residues. In DNA, the CDR3 is TGTGCCAGCTCACCCAGGACTAGCCGTCCCGTTGGGGATGAGCAGTTCTTC. Translation: CASSPRTSRPVGDEQFF.

The chain has TRBV15 and TRBJ2-1, with D possibly TRBD2 on 5 matching bases. V was shortened by 1 base and J by 7 bases, with 8 bases between the two germline ends. Germline V lookup: CDR1 LNHNV, CDR2 YYDKDF (reference sequence). The CDR3 is 13 residues long. The CDR3, as DNA: TGTGCCACCAGCAGAGTCGAGCGGAATGAGCAGTTCTTC. This encodes CATSRVERNEQFF. Combining the CDR3 with reference TRBV15 and TRBJ2-1 gives the whole variable domain DAMVIQNPRYQVTQFGKPVTLSCSQTLNHNVMYWYQQKSSQAPKLLFHYYDKDFNNEADTPDNFQSRRPNTSFCFLDIRSPGLGDTAMYLCATSRVERNEQFFGPGTRLTVL.

This chain connects TRBV18 to TRBJ2-5; D is perhaps TRBD2 (6 bases). The germline CDR1 and CDR2 sequences are KGHSH and LQKENI. V was shortened by 2 bases and J by 4 bases, with 14 bases between the two germline ends. This CDR3 has 15 amino acids. CDR3 amino acids: CASSPRGQGGETQYF. In DNA form, the CDR3 reads TGTGCCAGCTCACCAAGGGGTCAGGGAGGAGAGACCCAGTACTTC.

The J gene is TRBJ2-4, the V gene TRBV6-5; unclear D gene. Trimming stripped 2 bases from V and 5 bases from J, with 7 bases between. The germline V gene has CDR1 MNHEY and CDR2 SVGAGI. The CDR3 has 13 residues. The CDR3 here is CASSYSYENIQYF. As DNA, the CDR3 is TGTGCCAGCAGTTACAGCTACGAAAACATTCAGTACTTC.

This clone has more than one count but fewer than ten. The chain carries TRBV28 and TRBJ2-2, with D perhaps matching TRBD1 or TRBD2 (5 bases each). The germline V and J ends were trimmed by 6 bases and 4 bases, with 18 bases remaining between them. The germline gives CDR1 MDHEN, CDR2 SYDVKM. CDR3 length equals 16 residues. The CDR3 sequence: CASSLRGASSTGELFF. In DNA form, the CDR3 reads TGTGCCAGCAGCCTGAGAGGGGCCTCGAGCACCGGGGAGCTGTTTTTT. Full variable domain (rest looked up from reference TRBV28 and TRBJ2-2): DVKVTQSSRYLVKRTGEKVFLECVQDMDHENMFWYRQDPGLGLRLIYFSYDVKMKEKGDIPEGYSVSREKKERFSLILESASTNQTSMYLCASSLRGASSTGELFFGEGSRLTVL.

CDR3 nucleotide sequence: TGTGCCAGCAGTCGACTCCCCGGGACAGCGAACACTGAAGCTTTCTTT. Encoded protein: CASSRLPGTANTEAFF. The V call is TRBV11-2, the J call TRBJ1-1; the match to TRBD1 covers 7 bases. The V and J ends lost 6 bases and 1 base, in that order; junction bases with no gene match: 11. The CDR3 extends over 16 amino acids. In germline, CDR1 is SGHAT, CDR2 FQNNGV.

The J gene is TRBJ1-1, the V gene TRBV27, with D possibly matching TRBD1 (5 bases). The CDR3 extends over 14 amino acids. V gave up 3 bases and J gave up 1 base, with 9 bases separating them. Germline V lookup: CDR1 MNHEY, CDR2 SMNVEV (reference sequence). The CDR3 DNA reads as TGTGCCAGCAGTTTTGGACAAACGAACACTGAAGCTTTCTTT. Protein product: CASSFGQTNTEAFF.

This clone was detected a few times. The chain carries TRBV13 and TRBJ1-1; D gene unclear. CDR1 is PRHDT and CDR2 is FYEKMQ in the germline V gene (reference sequence). The CDR3 extends over 15 amino acids. With 2 bases removed from V and 3 bases from J, the gap between germline ends came to 13 bases. CDR3 nucleotide sequence: TGTGCCAGCAGCTTATCCGGAATAGAGTACACTGAAGCTTTCTTT. Its protein product is CASSLSGIEYTEAFF.

The genes are TRBV6-6 and TRBJ1-2; TRBD1 might be the D (5 bases). Trimming pared 5 bases from V and 2 bases from J, leaving 12 bases between. The CDR3 runs 14 residues. Germline CDR1 is MNHNY and CDR2 is SVGAGI (reference sequence). CDR3 nucleotides: TGTGCCAGCAGTCCGTCGGACACAAACTATGGCTACACCTTC. The encoded protein is CASSPSDTNYGYTF.

This clone occurred a few times. DNA of the CDR3: TGTGCCTGGAGTGCGTTCTGGACTAGCGGGAGGGGGAATGAGCAGTTCTTC. Amino acid sequence: CAWSAFWTSGRGNEQFF. The chain has TRBV30 and TRBJ2-1, with TRBD2 matching 15 bases. CDR1 is GTSNPN, CDR2 SVGIG, per germline (reference sequence). Germline trimming cut 1 base from V and 7 bases from J; bases unmatched to any gene: 8. The CDR3 runs 17 residues.

V usage is TRBV5-1 and J usage is TRBJ2-3; 12 nucleotides align to TRBD1. The CDR3 consists of 15 residues. V shed 5 bases, J shed 4 bases, and the junction held 5 bases outside the gene matches. Germline V gives CDR1 SGHRS, CDR2 YFSETQ. The CDR3 sequence: CASRGQGAYSDTQYF. In DNA, the CDR3 is TGCGCCAGCAGGGGACAGGGGGCGTATTCAGATACGCAGTATTTT.

The chain uses TRBV7-2 and TRBJ1-6; 10 bases align to TRBD1. The V gene's germline CDR1 is SGHTA and CDR2 FQGNSA. Unmatched junction bases numbered 6, after V lost 5 bases and J lost 8 bases. The CDR3 is 15 amino acids. The CDR3 DNA reads as TGTGCCAGCAGCCCCCGGGACAGGGGTTATTCACCCCTCCACTTT. Its protein is CASSPRDRGYSPLHF. Filled out from reference TRBV7-2 and TRBJ1-6, the complete variable domain reads GAGVSQSPSNKVTEKGKDVELRCDPISGHTALYWYRQSLGQGLEFLIYFQGNSAPDKSGLPSDRFSAERTGGSVSTLTIQRTQQEDSAVYLCASSPRDRGYSPLHFGNGTRLTVT.

The chain couples TRBV4-3 to TRBJ2-7, with D hard to call. This CDR3 has 17 residues. Germline V lookup: CDR1 LGHNA, CDR2 YSLEER. V gave up 0 bases and J gave up 7 bases, with 22 bases separating them. CDR3 loop: CASSQDRTHQLRREQYF. The CDR3 DNA reads TGCGCCAGCAGCCAAGACCGGACCCACCAACTACGAAGGGAGCAGTACTTC.

The V and J genes are TRBV2 and TRBJ2-5; maybe TRBD1 (6 bases). CDR1 SNHLY and CDR2 FYNNEI come from the germline V gene. The ends were cut back, 4 bases at V and 0 bases at J, with 9 bases in the middle. The CDR3 extends over 14 amino acids. CDR3 region: CASSGRQDQETQYF. CDR3 DNA: TGTGCCAGCAGTGGGAGACAGGACCAAGAGACCCAGTACTTC.

The V gene is TRBV5-1, the J gene TRBJ2-1; 7 bases are a match to TRBD2. Looked up from germline, CDR1 is SGHRS and CDR2 is YFSETQ. The V and J ends lost 5 bases and 4 bases, in that order; junction bases with no gene match: 6. The CDR3 totals 14 residues. This chain's CDR3 is CASRSGRGYNEQFF. The DNA for the CDR3 is TGCGCCAGCAGGTCGGGGAGGGGTTACAATGAGCAGTTCTTC. The full variable domain, in which reference TRBV5-1 and TRBJ2-1 provide the parts outside the CDR3, is KAGVTQTPRYLIKTRGQQVTLSCSPISGHRSVSWYQQTPGQGLQFLFEYFSETQRNKGNFPGRFSGRQFSNSRSEMNVSTLELGDSALYLCASRSGRGYNEQFFGPGTRLTVL.

The V gene is TRBV28, the J gene TRBJ1-5; possibly TRBD1 for D (5 bases). Germline loops: CDR1 MDHEN, CDR2 SYDVKM. The V end lost 7 bases, the J end lost 6 bases, and 22 bases lay between the germline ends. This CDR3 contains 16 residues. CDR3 bases: TGTGCCAGCAAGAAAGGAACAGTGGGGGGGGGTCAGCCCCAGCATTTT. Protein sequence: CASKKGTVGGGQPQHF. The full variable domain, with the rest looked up from reference TRBV28 and TRBJ1-5, is DVKVTQSSRYLVKRTGEKVFLECVQDMDHENMFWYRQDPGLGLRLIYFSYDVKMKEKGDIPEGYSVSREKKERFSLILESASTNQTSMYLCASKKGTVGGGQPQHFGDGTRLSIL.

The J gene is TRBJ2-7, the V gene TRBV23-1, with D tentatively TRBD2 (6 bases). TRBV23-1 is an ORF for which the function is uncertain. The ends were cut back, 0 bases at V and 0 bases at J, with 18 bases in the middle. The CDR3 runs 18 residues. CDR3: CASSQSMREAKNSYEQYF. DNA of the CDR3: TGCGCCAGCAGTCAATCGATGAGGGAGGCGAAAAACTCCTACGAGCAGTACTTC.

This clone appeared a few times. The CDR3 sequence is CAWGRRGKTGELFF. CDR3 bases: TGTGCCTGGGGCCGGCGGGGGAAGACCGGGGAGCTGTTTTTT. The rearrangement uses TRBV30 and TRBJ2-2, with 7 bases fitting TRBD2. Germline V gives CDR1 GTSNPN, CDR2 SVGIG (reference sequence). The length of the CDR3 is 14 residues. The V gene end was trimmed by 5 bases and the J gene end by 5 bases; junction bases not matched to a gene: 8.

The V gene is TRBV28, the J gene TRBJ1-1; TRBD1 matches at 10 bases. V shed 5 bases, J shed 5 bases, and the junction held 8 bases outside the gene matches. Per the germline V gene, CDR1 is MDHEN and CDR2 is SYDVKM. This CDR3 has 15 residues. CDR3 DNA: TGTGCCAGCAGTACCTGGACAGGGGGGTCAACTGAAGCTTTCTTT. Translated: CASSTWTGGSTEAFF.